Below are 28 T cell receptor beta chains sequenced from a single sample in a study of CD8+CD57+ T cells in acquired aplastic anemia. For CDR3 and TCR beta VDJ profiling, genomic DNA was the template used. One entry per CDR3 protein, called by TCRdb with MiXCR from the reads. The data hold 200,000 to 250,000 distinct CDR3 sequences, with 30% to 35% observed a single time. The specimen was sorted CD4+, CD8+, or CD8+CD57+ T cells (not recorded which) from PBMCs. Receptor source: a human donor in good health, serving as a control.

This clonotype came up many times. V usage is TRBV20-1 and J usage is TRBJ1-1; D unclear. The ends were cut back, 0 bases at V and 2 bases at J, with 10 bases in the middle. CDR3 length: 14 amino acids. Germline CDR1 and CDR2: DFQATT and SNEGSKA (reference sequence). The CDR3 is CSARDFAVNTEAFF. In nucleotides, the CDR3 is TGCAGTGCTAGAGATTTCGCAGTAAACACTGAAGCTTTCTTT.

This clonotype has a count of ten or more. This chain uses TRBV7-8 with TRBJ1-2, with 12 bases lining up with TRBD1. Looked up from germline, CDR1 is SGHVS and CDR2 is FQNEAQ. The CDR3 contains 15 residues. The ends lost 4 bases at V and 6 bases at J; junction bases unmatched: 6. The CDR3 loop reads CASSSQGTGGDGYTF. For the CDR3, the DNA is TGTGCCAGCAGCTCCCAAGGGACAGGGGGCGATGGCTACACCTTC.

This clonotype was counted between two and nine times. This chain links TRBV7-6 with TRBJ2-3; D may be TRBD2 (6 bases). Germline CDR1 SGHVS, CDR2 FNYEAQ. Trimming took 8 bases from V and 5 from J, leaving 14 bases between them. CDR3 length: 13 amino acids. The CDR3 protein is CASSPPGLDTQYF. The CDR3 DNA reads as TGTGCCAGCTCACCCCCGGGACTAGATACGCAGTATTTT.

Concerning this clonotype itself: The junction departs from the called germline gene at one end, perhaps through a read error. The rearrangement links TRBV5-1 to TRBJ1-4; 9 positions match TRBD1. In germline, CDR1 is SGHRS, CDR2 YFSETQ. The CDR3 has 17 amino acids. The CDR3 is CASSLGQGVFTNEELFF. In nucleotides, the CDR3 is TGCGCCAGCAGCTTGGGACAGGGGGTTTTTACTAATGAAGAACTGTTTTTT.

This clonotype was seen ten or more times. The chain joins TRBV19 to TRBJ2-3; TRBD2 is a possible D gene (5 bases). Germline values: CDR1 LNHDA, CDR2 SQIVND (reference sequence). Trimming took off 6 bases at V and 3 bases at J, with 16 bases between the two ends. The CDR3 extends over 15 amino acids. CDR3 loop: CASRAVLGQTDTQYF. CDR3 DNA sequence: TGTGCCAGTAGGGCCGTACTAGGTCAAACAGATACGCAGTATTTT.

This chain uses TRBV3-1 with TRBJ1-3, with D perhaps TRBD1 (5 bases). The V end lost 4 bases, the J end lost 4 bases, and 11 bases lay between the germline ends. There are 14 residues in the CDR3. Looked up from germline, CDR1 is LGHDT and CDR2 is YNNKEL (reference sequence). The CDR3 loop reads CASSRRGNGNTIYF. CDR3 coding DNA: TGTGCCAGCAGCCGGCGGGGGAACGGAAACACCATATATTTT.

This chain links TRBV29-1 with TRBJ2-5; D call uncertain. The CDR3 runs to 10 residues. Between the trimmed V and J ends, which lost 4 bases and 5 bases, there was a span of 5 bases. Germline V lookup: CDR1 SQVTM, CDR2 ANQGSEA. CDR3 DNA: TGCAGCGTTGGGGCCGAGACCCAGTACTTC. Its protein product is CSVGAETQYF. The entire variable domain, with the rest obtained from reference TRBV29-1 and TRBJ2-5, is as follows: SAVISQKPSRDICQRGTSLTIQCQVDSQVTMMFWYRQQPGQSLTLIATANQGSEATYESGFVIDKFPISRPNLTFSTLTVSNMSPEDSSIYLCSVGAETQYFGPGTRLLVL.

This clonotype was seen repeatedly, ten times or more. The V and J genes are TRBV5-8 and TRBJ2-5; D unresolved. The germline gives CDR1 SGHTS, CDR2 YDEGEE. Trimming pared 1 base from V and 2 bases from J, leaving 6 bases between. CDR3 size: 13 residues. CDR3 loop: CASSLPLQETQYF. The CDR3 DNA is TGTGCCAGCAGCTTGCCCCTACAAGAGACCCAGTACTTC.

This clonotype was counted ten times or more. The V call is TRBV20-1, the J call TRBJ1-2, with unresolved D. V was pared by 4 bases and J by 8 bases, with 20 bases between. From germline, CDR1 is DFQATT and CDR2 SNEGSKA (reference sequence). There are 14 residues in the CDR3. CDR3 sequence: CSATKPTDLGGYTF. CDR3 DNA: TGCAGTGCTACTAAGCCCACGGACCTTGGGGGCTACACCTTC.

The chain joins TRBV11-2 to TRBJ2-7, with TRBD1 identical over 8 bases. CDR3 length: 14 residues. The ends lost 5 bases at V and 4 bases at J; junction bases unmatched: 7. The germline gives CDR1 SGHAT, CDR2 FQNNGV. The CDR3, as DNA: TGTGCCAGCAGCCAGGGACAGGAGGCTTACGAGCAGTACTTC. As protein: CASSQGQEAYEQYF. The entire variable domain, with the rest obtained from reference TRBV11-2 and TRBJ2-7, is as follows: EAGVAQSPRYKIIEKRQSVAFWCNPISGHATLYWYQQILGQGPKLLIQFQNNGVVDDSQLPKDRFSAERLKGVDSTLKIQPAKLEDSAVYLCASSQGQEAYEQYFGPGTRLTVT.

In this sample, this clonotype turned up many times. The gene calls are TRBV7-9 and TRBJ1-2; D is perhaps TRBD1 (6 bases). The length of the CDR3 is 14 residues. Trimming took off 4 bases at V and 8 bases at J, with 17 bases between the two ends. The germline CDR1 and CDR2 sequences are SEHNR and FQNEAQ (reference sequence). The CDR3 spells CASSSIQGFRGYTF. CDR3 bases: TGTGCCAGCAGCTCCATTCAGGGGTTTCGCGGCTACACCTTC.

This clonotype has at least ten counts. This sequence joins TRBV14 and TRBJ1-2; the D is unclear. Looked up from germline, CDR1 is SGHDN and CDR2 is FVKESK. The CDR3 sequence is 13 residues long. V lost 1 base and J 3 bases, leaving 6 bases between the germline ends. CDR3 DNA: TGTGCCAGCAGCCAAGTATTGGACTATGGCTACACCTTC. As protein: CASSQVLDYGYTF.

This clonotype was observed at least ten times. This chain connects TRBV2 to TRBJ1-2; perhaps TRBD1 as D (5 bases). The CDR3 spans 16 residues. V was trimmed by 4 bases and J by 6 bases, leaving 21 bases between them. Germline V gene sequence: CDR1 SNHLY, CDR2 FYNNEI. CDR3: CASSASRGPQGDGYTF. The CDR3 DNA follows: TGTGCCAGCAGTGCCTCCCGAGGACCGCAAGGGGATGGCTACACCTTC.

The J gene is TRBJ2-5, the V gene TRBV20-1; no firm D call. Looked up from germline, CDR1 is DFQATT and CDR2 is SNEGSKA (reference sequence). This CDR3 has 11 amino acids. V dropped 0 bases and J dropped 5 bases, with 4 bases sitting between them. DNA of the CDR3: TGCAGTGCTAGAGACCGGGAGACCCAGTACTTC. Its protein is CSARDRETQYF.

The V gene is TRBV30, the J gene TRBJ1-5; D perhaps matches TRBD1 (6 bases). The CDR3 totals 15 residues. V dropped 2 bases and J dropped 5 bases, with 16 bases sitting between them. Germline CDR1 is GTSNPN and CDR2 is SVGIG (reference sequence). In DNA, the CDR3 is TGTGCCTGGAGTCCACTCACAGGGAGCGATCAGCCCCAGCATTTT. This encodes CAWSPLTGSDQPQHF.

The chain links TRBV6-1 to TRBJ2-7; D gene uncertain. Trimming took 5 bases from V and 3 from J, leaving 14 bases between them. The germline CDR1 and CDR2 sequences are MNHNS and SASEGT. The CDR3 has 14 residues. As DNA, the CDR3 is TGTGCCAGCAGTCGAGGACCGATGATCTACGAGCAGTACTTC. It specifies CASSRGPMIYEQYF.

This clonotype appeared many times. CDR3 in DNA: TGCAGTGCTAGTCTGGGTTCCGGGGAGCTGTTTTTT. Protein sequence: CSASLGSGELFF. The chain is built from TRBV20-1 and TRBJ2-2; no clear D. Trimming cost V 3 bases and J 6 bases, with 8 bases left between them. The CDR3 totals 12 residues. Germline CDR1 and CDR2: DFQATT and SNEGSKA (reference sequence).

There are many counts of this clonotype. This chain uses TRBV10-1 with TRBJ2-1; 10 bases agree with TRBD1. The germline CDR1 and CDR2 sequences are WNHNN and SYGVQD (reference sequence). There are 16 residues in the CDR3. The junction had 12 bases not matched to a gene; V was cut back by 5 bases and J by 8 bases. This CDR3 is CASSPVPGQGLHEQFF. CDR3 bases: TGCGCCAGCAGTCCGGTTCCGGGACAGGGGCTGCATGAGCAGTTCTTC.

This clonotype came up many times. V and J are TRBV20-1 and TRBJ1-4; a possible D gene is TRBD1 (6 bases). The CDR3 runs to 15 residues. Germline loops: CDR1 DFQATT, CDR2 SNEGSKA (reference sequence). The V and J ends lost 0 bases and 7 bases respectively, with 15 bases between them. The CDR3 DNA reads TGCAGTGCTAGAGATCTTAGGGGGTTCGGTGAAAAACTGTTTTTT. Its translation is CSARDLRGFGEKLFF.

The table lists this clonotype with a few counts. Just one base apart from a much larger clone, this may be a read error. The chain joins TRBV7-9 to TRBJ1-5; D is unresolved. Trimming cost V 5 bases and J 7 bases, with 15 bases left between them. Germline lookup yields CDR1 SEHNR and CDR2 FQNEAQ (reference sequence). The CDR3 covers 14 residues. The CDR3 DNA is TGTGCCAGCAGCGCCGTGAGGGTAGGACAGCCCCAGCATTTT. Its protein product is CASSAVRVGQPQHF.

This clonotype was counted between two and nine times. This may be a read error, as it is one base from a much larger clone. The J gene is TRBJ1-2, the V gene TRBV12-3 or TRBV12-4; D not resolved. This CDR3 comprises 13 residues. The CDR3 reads CASSWVTYEGCTF. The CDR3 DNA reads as TGTGCCAGCAGTTGGGTCACCTATGAGGGCTGCACCTTC.

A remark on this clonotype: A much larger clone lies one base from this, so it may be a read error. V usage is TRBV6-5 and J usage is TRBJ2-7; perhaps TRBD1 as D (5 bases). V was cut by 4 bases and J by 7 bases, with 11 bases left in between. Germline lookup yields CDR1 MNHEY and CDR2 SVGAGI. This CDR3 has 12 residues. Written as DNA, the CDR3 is TGTGCCAGCAGTTCCCAGGGTCCTGAGCAGTACTTC. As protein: CASSSQGPEQYF.

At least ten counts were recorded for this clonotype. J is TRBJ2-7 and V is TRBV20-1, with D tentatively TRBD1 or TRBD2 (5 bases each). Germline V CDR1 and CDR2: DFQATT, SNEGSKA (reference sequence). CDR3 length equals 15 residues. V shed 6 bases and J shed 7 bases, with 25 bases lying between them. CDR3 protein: CSAVSLNSGTWEQYF. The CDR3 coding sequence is TGCAGTGCCGTTAGTTTGAACAGTGGGACGTGGGAGCAGTACTTC.

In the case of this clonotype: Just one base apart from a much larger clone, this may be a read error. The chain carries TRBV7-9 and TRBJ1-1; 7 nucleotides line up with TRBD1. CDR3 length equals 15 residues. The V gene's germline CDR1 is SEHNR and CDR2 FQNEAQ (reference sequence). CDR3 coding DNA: TGTGCCAGCAGTCGCGACAGGGTTAGGCGGACTGGAGCTTTCTTT. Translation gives CASSRDRVRRTGAFF.

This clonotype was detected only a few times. For the CDR3, the DNA is TGTGCCAGCAGCCACCGCGGGGGGTCTAGCGAGCAGTACTTC. Protein product: CASSHRGGSSEQYF. The chain couples TRBV7-2 to TRBJ2-7; 8 positions agree with TRBD2. The CDR3 sequence is 14 residues long. The V and J ends lost 5 bases and 6 bases, in that order; junction bases with no gene match: 9. CDR1 is SGHTA and CDR2 is FQGNSA in the germline V gene.

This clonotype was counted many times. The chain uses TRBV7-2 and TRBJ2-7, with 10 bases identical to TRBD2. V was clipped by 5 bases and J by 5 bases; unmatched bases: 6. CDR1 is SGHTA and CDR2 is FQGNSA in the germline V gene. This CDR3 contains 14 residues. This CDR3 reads CASSDGTSADEQYF. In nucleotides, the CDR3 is TGTGCCAGCAGCGACGGGACTAGCGCTGACGAGCAGTACTTC. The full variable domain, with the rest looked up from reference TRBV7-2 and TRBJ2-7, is GAGVSQSPSNKVTEKGKDVELRCDPISGHTALYWYRQSLGQGLEFLIYFQGNSAPDKSGLPSDRFSAERTGGSVSTLTIQRTQQEDSAVYLCASSDGTSADEQYFGPGTRLTVT.

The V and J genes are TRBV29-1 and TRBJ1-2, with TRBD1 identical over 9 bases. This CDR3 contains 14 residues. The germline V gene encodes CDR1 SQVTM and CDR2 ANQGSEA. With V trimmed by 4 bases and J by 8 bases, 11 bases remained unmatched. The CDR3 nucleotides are TGCAGCGTTGGATCATTGGGGACAGGGTGGGGCTACACCTTC. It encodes CSVGSLGTGWGYTF.

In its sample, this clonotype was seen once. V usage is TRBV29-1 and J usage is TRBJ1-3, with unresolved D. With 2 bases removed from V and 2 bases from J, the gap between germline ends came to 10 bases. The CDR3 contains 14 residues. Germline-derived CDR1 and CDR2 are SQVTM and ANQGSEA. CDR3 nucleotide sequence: TGCAGCGTTGAACAAGGAGGGCCTGGAAACACCATATATTTT. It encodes CSVEQGGPGNTIYF.